The 11 T cell receptor beta chains below all came from one sample that was sequenced in a study of T cell repertoires in cytomegalovirus infection. The antigens of these receptors remain unknown. TCRdb fed the reads into MiXCR, producing one record per CDR3 protein. The sample lists a few hundred thousand distinct CDR3 sequences; approximately 40% were seen once. Sequencing used cultured PBMCs, obtained from culture after CMV antigen stimulation. All receptors derive from a human donor in good health (CMV status not recorded). Some clones in this sample may be carry-over from other donors' samples.

The genes are TRBV4-2 and TRBJ2-7; D remains ambiguous. The CDR3 sequence is 15 residues long. The germline V and J ends were trimmed by 1 base and 2 bases, with 12 bases remaining between them. CDR1 LGHNA and CDR2 YNFKEQ come from the germline V gene. DNA for the CDR3: TGTGCCAGCAGCCAAGGTGACAATGTGGCCTACGAGCAGTACTTC. As protein: CASSQGDNVAYEQYF.

J is TRBJ1-3 and V is TRBV19; maybe TRBD1 (5 bases). Germline CDR1 reads LNHDA; CDR2 reads SQIVND (reference sequence). The ends were cut back, 4 bases at V and 4 bases at J, with 17 bases in the middle. This CDR3 has 16 residues. CDR3 in DNA: TGTGCCAGTAGTACGGCCTCGGGACTGGGAGGAAACACCATATATTTT. Its translation is CASSTASGLGGNTIYF.

The rearrangement uses TRBV12-3 or TRBV12-4 and TRBJ2-3; 7 positions agree with TRBD2. The length of the CDR3 is 20 residues. With 6 bases clipped from V and 1 base from J, the junction kept 22 bases outside the gene matches. DNA for the CDR3: TGTGCCAGCAGCGCGAGCGGGGTCCTCACCATAACTCCCCGCACAGATACGCAGTATTTT. It is translated as CASSASGVLTITPRTDTQYF.

The chain recombines TRBV4-3 with TRBJ2-7; a possible D gene is TRBD2 (5 bases). The CDR3 has 17 residues. CDR1 LGHNA and CDR2 YSLEER come from the germline V gene. Trimming took 0 bases from V and 0 from J, leaving 15 bases between them. CDR3 region: CASSQDGWRVVSYEQYF. As DNA, the CDR3 is TGCGCCAGCAGCCAAGACGGGTGGCGGGTGGTCTCCTACGAGCAGTACTTC.

V usage is TRBV6-2 or TRBV6-3 and J usage is TRBJ1-5; D gene unclear. V lost 8 bases to trimming and J lost 7 bases, with 12 bases between them. The CDR3 contains 12 residues. Germline assignment: CDR1 MNHEY and CDR2 SVGEGT. In DNA, the CDR3 is TGTGCCAGCGGGCCCTTAAAACAGCCCCAGCATTTT. This translates into CASGPLKQPQHF.

J is TRBJ2-1 and V is TRBV20-1; D not certain. CDR1 and CDR2 from the germline V gene are DFQATT and SNEGSKA (reference sequence). Between the trimmed V and J ends, which lost 5 bases and 4 bases, there was a span of 18 bases. This CDR3 is 15 amino acids long. In DNA, the CDR3 is TGCAGTGCTCCGGCCCCCTTTTGGGCGTACAATGAGCAGTTCTTC. The encoded protein is CSAPAPFWAYNEQFF.

This clonotype has just a few counts. V usage is TRBV2 and J usage is TRBJ2-7; D is perhaps TRBD1 (5 bases). The CDR3 is 13 amino acids. Germline V lookup: CDR1 SNHLY, CDR2 FYNNEI. With 7 bases removed from V and 1 base from J, the gap between germline ends came to 11 bases. CDR3 protein: CASILTESYEQYF. CDR3 in DNA: TGTGCCAGCATCCTGACAGAGTCCTACGAGCAGTACTTC.

This chain joins TRBV5-1 and TRBJ1-2; unclear D gene. The CDR3 is made up of 13 amino acids. Germline assignment: CDR1 SGHRS and CDR2 YFSETQ. Trimming cost V 5 bases and J 0 bases, with 8 bases left between them. The CDR3 here is CASRSESNYGYTF. The CDR3 DNA is TGCGCCAGCAGGTCAGAGTCTAACTATGGCTACACCTTC.

This clonotype was observed a few times. The rearrangement joins TRBV6-5 to TRBJ1-2; unclear D gene. V lost 7 bases to trimming and J lost 4 bases, with 13 bases between them. Germline CDR1 MNHEY, CDR2 SVGAGI. The CDR3 consists of 13 residues. As DNA, the CDR3 is TGTGCCAGCAAACTCGGACGGACCTATGGCTACACCTTC. Translating gives CASKLGRTYGYTF.

This chain uses TRBV5-1 with TRBJ2-3; tentative D call: TRBD2 (5 bases). The V end lost 4 bases, the J end lost 4 bases, and 22 bases lay between the germline ends. Germline V CDR1 and CDR2: SGHRS, YFSETQ. The CDR3 spans 17 residues. The CDR3 DNA sequence: TGCGCCAGCAGCCCCCGAGCCCCCACTAGTGTTGCAGATACGCAGTATTTT. It is translated as CASSPRAPTSVADTQYF.

The chain employs TRBV28 and TRBJ2-2; TRBD1 matches at 7 bases. Looked up from germline, CDR1 is MDHEN and CDR2 is SYDVKM. There are 15 residues in the CDR3. V shed 5 bases and J 4 bases; nucleotides not matched to a gene: 7. As DNA, the CDR3 is TGTGCCAGCAGTGCTCCGGGACAGCTCACCGGGGAGCTGTTTTTT. Its protein is CASSAPGQLTGELFF.